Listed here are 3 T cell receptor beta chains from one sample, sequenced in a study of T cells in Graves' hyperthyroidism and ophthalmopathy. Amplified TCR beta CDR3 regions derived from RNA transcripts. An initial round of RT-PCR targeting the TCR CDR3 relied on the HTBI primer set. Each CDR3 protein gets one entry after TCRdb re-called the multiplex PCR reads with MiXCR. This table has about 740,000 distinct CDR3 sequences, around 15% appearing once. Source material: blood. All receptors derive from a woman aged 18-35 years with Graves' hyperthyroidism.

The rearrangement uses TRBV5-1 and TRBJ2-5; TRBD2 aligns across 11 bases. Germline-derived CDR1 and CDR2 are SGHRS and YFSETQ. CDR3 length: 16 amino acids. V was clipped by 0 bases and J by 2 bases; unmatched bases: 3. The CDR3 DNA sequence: TGCGCCAGCAGCTTGGGCGGGACTAGCGGACAAGAGACCCAGTACTTC. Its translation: CASSLGGTSGQETQYF.

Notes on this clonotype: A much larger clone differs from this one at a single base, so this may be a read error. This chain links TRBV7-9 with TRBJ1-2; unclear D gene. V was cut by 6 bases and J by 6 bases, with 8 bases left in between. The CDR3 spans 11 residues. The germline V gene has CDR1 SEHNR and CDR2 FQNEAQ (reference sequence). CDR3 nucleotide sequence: TGTGCCAGCAGTTTATACGATGGCTACACCTTC. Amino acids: CASSLYDGYTF. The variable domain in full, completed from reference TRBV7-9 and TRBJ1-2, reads DTGVSQNPRHKITKRGQNVTFRCDPISEHNRLYWYRQTLGQGPEFLTYFQNEAQLEKSRLLSDRFSAERPKGSFSTLEIQRTEQGDSAMYLCASSLYDGYTFGSGTRLTVV.

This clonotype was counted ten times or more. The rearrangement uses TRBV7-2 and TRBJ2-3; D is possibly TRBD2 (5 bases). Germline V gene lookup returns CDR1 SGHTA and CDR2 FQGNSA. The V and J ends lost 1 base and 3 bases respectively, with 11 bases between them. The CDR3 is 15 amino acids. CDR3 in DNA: TGTGCCAGCAGCTTAGATCAGCGGATTACAGATACGCAGTATTTT. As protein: CASSLDQRITDTQYF.